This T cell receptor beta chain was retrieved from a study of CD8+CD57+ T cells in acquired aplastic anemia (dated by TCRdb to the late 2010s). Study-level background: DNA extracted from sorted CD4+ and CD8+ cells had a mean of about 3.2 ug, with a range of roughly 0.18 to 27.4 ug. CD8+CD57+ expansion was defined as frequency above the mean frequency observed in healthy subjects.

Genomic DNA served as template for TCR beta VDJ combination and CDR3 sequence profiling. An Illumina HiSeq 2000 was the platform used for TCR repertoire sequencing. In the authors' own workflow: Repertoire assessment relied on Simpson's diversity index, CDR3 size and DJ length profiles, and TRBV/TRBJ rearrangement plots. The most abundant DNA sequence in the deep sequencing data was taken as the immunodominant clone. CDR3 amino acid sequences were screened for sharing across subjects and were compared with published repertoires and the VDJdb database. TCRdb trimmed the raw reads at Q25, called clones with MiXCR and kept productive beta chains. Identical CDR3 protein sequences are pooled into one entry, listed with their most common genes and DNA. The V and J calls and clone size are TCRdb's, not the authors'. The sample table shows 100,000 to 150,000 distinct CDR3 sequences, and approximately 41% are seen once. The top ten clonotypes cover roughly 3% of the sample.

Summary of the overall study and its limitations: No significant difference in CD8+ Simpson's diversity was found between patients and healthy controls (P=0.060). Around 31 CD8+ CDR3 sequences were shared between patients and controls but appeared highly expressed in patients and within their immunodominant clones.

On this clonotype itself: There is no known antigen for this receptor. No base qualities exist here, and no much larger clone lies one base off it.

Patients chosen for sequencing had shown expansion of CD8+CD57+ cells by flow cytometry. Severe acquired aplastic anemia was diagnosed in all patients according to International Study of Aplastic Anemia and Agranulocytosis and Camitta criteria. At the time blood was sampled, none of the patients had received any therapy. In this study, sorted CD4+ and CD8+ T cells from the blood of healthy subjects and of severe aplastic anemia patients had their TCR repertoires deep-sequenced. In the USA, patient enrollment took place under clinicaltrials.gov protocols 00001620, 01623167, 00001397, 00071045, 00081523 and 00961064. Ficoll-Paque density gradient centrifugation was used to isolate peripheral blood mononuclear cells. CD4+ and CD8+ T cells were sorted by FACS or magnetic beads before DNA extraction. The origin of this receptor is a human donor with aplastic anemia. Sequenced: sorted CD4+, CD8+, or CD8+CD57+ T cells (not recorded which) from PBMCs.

Here is the DNA: TGTGCCAGCAGTTTGGCGGGGGGGCTAGGGGAGCAGTTCTTC. It translates to CASSLAGGLGEQFF. The chain employs TRBV27 and TRBJ2-1; TRBD2 lines up with 9 middle nucleotides. V has 3 bases trimmed and J has 10 bases trimmed; junction bases matching no gene number 7. Based on the germline V gene (reference sequence), the CDR1 and CDR2 sequences are MNHEY and SMNVEV. The CDR3 runs 14 amino acids, cysteine and phenylalanine included. CDR3 DNA is the only sequence kept; it has 42 bases, read in frame from the first base.